A single sample is the source of the 21 T cell receptor beta chains below, sequenced in a study of neurological immune-mediated disorders. Each CDR3 protein is one row after TCRdb ran MiXCR on the 5' RACE reads. This sample has 75,000 to 85,000 distinct CDR3 sequences; roughly 17% occur once, and the top ten carry less than 20%. Material for sequencing was PBMCs. All receptors derive from a woman in her thirties or forties in good health.

This clonotype was counted at least ten times. J is TRBJ2-3 and V is TRBV5-1, with no clear D. The CDR3 covers 13 residues. From germline, CDR1 is SGHRS and CDR2 YFSETQ. With 0 bases removed from V and 4 bases from J, the gap between germline ends came to 6 bases. The CDR3 is CASSLVLADTQYF. DNA of the CDR3: TGCGCCAGCAGCTTGGTCCTGGCAGATACGCAGTATTTT.

The chain employs TRBV5-4 and TRBJ2-3; TRBD2 matches 9 bases. The CDR3 is made up of 16 amino acids. Germline CDR1 is SGHNT and CDR2 is YYREEE (reference sequence). Trimming at V came to 4 bases and at J to 2 bases, leaving 8 bases not matched to a gene. The CDR3 loop is CASSREGGRATDTQYF. The CDR3 DNA reads TGTGCCAGCAGCCGCGAGGGCGGGAGGGCCACAGATACGCAGTATTTT.

This clonotype was counted ten times or more. CDR3 nucleotides: TGCGCCAGCAGTGAGTCTACAAGCTATGGCTACACCTTC. This sequence encodes CASSESTSYGYTF. This rearrangement joins TRBV10-2 to TRBJ1-2, with D uncertain. From germline, CDR1 is WSHSY and CDR2 SAAADI. V lost 0 bases, J lost 4 bases, and 6 bases lay in between. This CDR3 contains 13 residues.

Note on this clonotype: A read error may be the cause here, since a much bigger clone is one base away. The chain is built from TRBV10-3 and TRBJ2-3; D gene unclear. Germline loops: CDR1 ENHRY, CDR2 SYGVKD. The CDR3 sequence is 17 residues long. The CDR3 region is CSISDGGVKTGLDTQYF. The CDR3 DNA reads TGTTCCATCAGTGACGGTGGGGTAAAGACCGGGCTGGATACGCAGTATTTT.

This clonotype showed up just a few times. This chain connects TRBV5-5 to TRBJ2-7, with 7 bases fitting TRBD1. The CDR3 covers 14 residues. Germline V lookup: CDR1 SGHKS, CDR2 YYEKEE (reference sequence). The V gene end was trimmed by 2 bases and the J gene end by 1 base; junction bases not matched to a gene: 3. CDR3 residues: CASSFAQGSYEQYF. CDR3 bases: TGTGCCAGCAGCTTCGCACAGGGGTCCTACGAGCAGTACTTC.

This clonotype has ten or more counts. V gene TRBV9 combines with J gene TRBJ2-7; 8 bases match TRBD2. Germline assignment: CDR1 SGDLS and CDR2 YYNGEE. The V gene end was trimmed by 4 bases and the J gene end by 3 bases; junction bases not matched to a gene: 12. This CDR3 region has 16 residues. CDR3 residues: CASSPSGTRGVYEQYF. CDR3 nucleotides: TGTGCCAGCAGCCCATCCGGGACTAGGGGAGTCTACGAGCAGTACTTC.

A remark on this clonotype: A much larger clone differs from this one at a single base, so this may be a read error. The chain recombines TRBV9 with TRBJ2-3; TRBD2 is a possible D gene (5 bases). Germline CDR1 and CDR2: SGDLS and YYNGEE. This CDR3 has 14 amino acids. DNA for the CDR3: TGTGCCATCAGCCGGGAACCCGCCCAGGATACGCAGTATTTT. It is translated as CAISREPAQDTQYF.

The chain recombines TRBV7-6 with TRBJ2-2, with 7 bases fitting TRBD2. The CDR3 runs 15 residues. The germline gives CDR1 SGHVS, CDR2 FNYEAQ. V dropped 3 bases and J dropped 5; count of bases not matched to a gene: 6. The CDR3 region is CASSFRERGTGELFF. CDR3 DNA: TGTGCCAGCAGCTTTCGGGAGCGGGGAACCGGGGAGCTGTTTTTT.

This clonotype appeared many times. The chain is built from TRBV5-1 and TRBJ2-3; D remains ambiguous. This CDR3 is 12 amino acids long. The ends were cut back, 7 bases at V and 2 bases at J, with 8 bases in the middle. Germline CDR1 reads SGHRS; CDR2 reads YFSETQ. The CDR3 spells CASSTNTDTQYF. The CDR3 DNA sequence: TGCGCCAGCTCAACTAACACAGATACGCAGTATTTT.

This clonotype was seen many times. The chain recombines TRBV29-1 with TRBJ1-1; TRBD1 aligns across 7 bases. The length of the CDR3 is 15 residues. V gave up 3 bases and J gave up 7 bases; unmatched junction bases: 14. Germline V gene lookup returns CDR1 SQVTM and CDR2 ANQGSEA. The CDR3 region has the DNA TGCAGCGTTGATTGGGTCAGGGGGGTAACAGGTGAAGCTTTCTTT. It yields the protein CSVDWVRGVTGEAFF.

This clonotype was counted at least ten times. The chain links TRBV5-1 to TRBJ1-3; D call uncertain. CDR1 is SGHRS and CDR2 is YFSETQ in the germline V gene. The CDR3 contains 14 residues. The V gene lost 4 bases and the J gene lost 0 bases, with 8 bases spanning the gap. The CDR3 DNA is TGCGCCAGCAGCGACGGTGACTCTGGAAACACCATATATTTT. Its protein is CASSDGDSGNTIYF.

This clonotype was counted at least ten times. As DNA, the CDR3 is TGCAGTGCTCCCCGACGGACGCTTGGAAACACCATATATTTT. Protein product: CSAPRRTLGNTIYF. This chain links TRBV20-1 with TRBJ1-3; no definite D call. The CDR3 length is 14 residues. Per the germline V gene, CDR1 is DFQATT and CDR2 is SNEGSKA (reference sequence). V was cut by 5 bases and J by 3 bases, with 14 bases left in between.

This clonotype occurred many times. The J gene is TRBJ2-5, the V gene TRBV5-1; TRBD2 matches 14 bases. Germline V gene lookup returns CDR1 SGHRS and CDR2 YFSETQ. V gave up 4 bases and J gave up 2 bases; unmatched junction bases: 4. This CDR3 region has 16 residues. The CDR3 reads CASSPGLAGAQETQYF. CDR3 nucleotides: TGCGCCAGCAGCCCGGGACTAGCGGGGGCACAAGAGACCCAGTACTTC.

This clonotype was detected many times. The chain employs TRBV7-2 and TRBJ2-2, with TRBD2 matching 7 bases. Trimming removed 4 bases from V and 7 bases from J; junction bases left unmatched: 9. This CDR3 comprises 15 residues. Per the germline V gene, CDR1 is SGHTA and CDR2 is FQGNSA. The CDR3 here is CASSSTGGFFGELFF. Written as DNA, the CDR3 is TGTGCCAGCAGCTCAACCGGGGGGTTTTTCGGGGAGCTGTTTTTT.

The chain couples TRBV7-3 to TRBJ2-2, with D perhaps TRBD1 (5 bases). Germline V gene sequence: CDR1 SGHTA, CDR2 FQGTGA. Trimming pared 5 bases from V and 3 bases from J, leaving 10 bases between. The CDR3 extends over 14 amino acids. The CDR3: CASSVDSYTGELFF. The CDR3 coding sequence is TGTGCCAGCAGCGTAGACAGTTACACCGGGGAGCTGTTTTTT.

This clonotype appeared many times. J is TRBJ2-5 and V is TRBV10-3; TRBD2 matches at 8 bases. The V and J ends lost 5 bases and 3 bases, in that order; junction bases with no gene match: 8. This CDR3 is 15 amino acids long. Germline CDR1 and CDR2: ENHRY and SYGVKD. CDR3 protein: CAISQTSGQEETQYF. The CDR3 DNA reads as TGTGCCATCAGTCAAACTAGCGGCCAAGAAGAGACCCAGTACTTC.

This clonotype was seen at least ten times. This chain uses TRBV6-2 or TRBV6-3 with TRBJ2-2, with 7 bases identical to TRBD1. Trimming took 6 bases from V and 0 from J; bases not matched to a gene: 7. CDR1 is MNHEY, CDR2 SVGEGT, per germline. The CDR3 is made up of 16 amino acids. This chain's CDR3 is CASRRQGVSNTGELFF. CDR3 DNA: TGTGCCAGCAGGCGGCAGGGGGTTTCGAACACCGGGGAGCTGTTTTTT.

Many counts were recorded for this clonotype. The chain joins TRBV5-5 to TRBJ1-1, with no clear D. The CDR3 loop spans 13 amino acids. Germline V lookup: CDR1 SGHKS, CDR2 YYEKEE (reference sequence). Trimming removed 4 bases at V and 6 bases at J, with 13 bases between. The DNA for the CDR3 is TGTGCCAGCAGCCCGACCCAGGTAGCTGAAGCTTTCTTT. Encoded protein: CASSPTQVAEAFF.

This clonotype was seen more than once but under ten times. The chain uses TRBV5-1 and TRBJ2-3, with 8 bases aligning to TRBD1. Germline V gene data show CDR1 as SGHRS and CDR2 as YFSETQ. The CDR3 is 15 amino acids. V shed 3 bases, J shed 6 bases, and the junction held 9 bases outside the gene matches. Written as DNA, the CDR3 is TGCGCCAGCAGCTCCGGACAGGGAATCACGGATACGCAGTATTTT. It specifies CASSSGQGITDTQYF.

This clonotype was recorded at least ten times. The gene calls are TRBV5-1 and TRBJ2-2, with 10 bases aligning to TRBD1. There are 19 residues in the CDR3. V was clipped by 0 bases and J by 4 bases; unmatched bases: 12. CDR1 SGHRS and CDR2 YFSETQ come from the germline V gene. The CDR3 here is CASSLAPTGTGEPTGELFF. The CDR3 DNA reads as TGCGCCAGCAGCTTGGCCCCGACGGGGACAGGGGAGCCCACCGGGGAGCTGTTTTTT.

This clonotype was seen ten or more times. In DNA form, the CDR3 reads TGTGCCAGCTACAGGACTAGCGGTTACACCGGGGAGCTGTTTTTT. The encoded protein is CASYRTSGYTGELFF. This chain connects TRBV27 to TRBJ2-2; TRBD2 matches at 10 bases. This CDR3 comprises 15 residues. Germline assignment: CDR1 MNHEY and CDR2 SMNVEV (reference sequence). The trim removed 8 bases at V and 3 bases at J, leaving 6 bases unmatched.